What follows are 17 T cell receptor beta chains derived from one specimen sequenced in a study of shared clonotypes between healthy human individuals. Assay: immunoSEQ multiplex PCR; the TCRdb copy retains only in-frame clones and omits some. The sample carries some 580,000 clones, roughly 97% recorded once. Material: naive CD4+ T cells sorted from blood. Specified subset: CD45RA+ positively selected. Source of these receptors: a woman aged 25 to 45 in good health.

This chain uses TRBV19 with TRBJ1-3, with D possibly matching TRBD1 (6 bases). Deletions cut 7 bases from V and 0 bases from J, with 16 bases between. CDR1 LNHDA and CDR2 SQIVND come from the germline V gene (reference sequence). The CDR3 is 16 amino acids. The CDR3 DNA reads TGTGCCAGTATGAGGTCGGACAGAGTCTCTGGAAACACCATATATTTT. This encodes CASMRSDRVSGNTIYF.

On this clone itself: Other DNA sequences in this specimen translate into the identical CDR3. V usage is TRBV6-5 and J usage is TRBJ1-5; no clear D gene. The CDR3 totals 13 residues. CDR1 and CDR2 (germline): MNHEY, SVGAGI. V was trimmed by 0 bases and J by 7 bases, leaving 7 bases between them. CDR3 nucleotides: TGTGCCAGCAGTTACTCGATCGGGCAGCCCCAGCATTTT. Its protein product is CASSYSIGQPQHF.

The J gene is TRBJ2-1, the V gene TRBV5-1; 7 bases match TRBD2. Trimming at V came to 3 bases and at J to 0 bases, leaving 12 bases not matched to a gene. The CDR3 is 18 residues long. Germline CDR1 reads SGHRS; CDR2 reads YFSETQ. The CDR3, as DNA: TGCGCCAGCAGCTACCCGGGAGGCGGGCCCTTCTCCTACAATGAGCAGTTCTTC. Its translation is CASSYPGGGPFSYNEQFF.

The gene calls are TRBV28 and TRBJ1-4; perhaps TRBD1 as D (6 bases). Germline V gene sequence: CDR1 MDHEN, CDR2 SYDVKM. V lost 4 bases and J 0 bases, leaving 9 bases between the germline ends. The CDR3 spans 15 residues. CDR3 region: CASSSGDATNEKLFF. CDR3 DNA: TGTGCCAGCAGTTCAGGGGATGCAACTAATGAAAAACTGTTTTTT.

J is TRBJ1-5 and V is TRBV7-9, with D uncertain. The CDR3 contains 9 residues. The V end lost 8 bases, the J end lost 9 bases, and 5 bases lay between the germline ends. Germline-derived CDR1 and CDR2 are SEHNR and FQNEAQ (reference sequence). CDR3 loop: CASVRPQHF. For the CDR3, the DNA is TGTGCCAGCGTCCGGCCCCAGCATTTT.

V gene TRBV19 combines with J gene TRBJ1-2, with TRBD1 matching over 9 bases. CDR3 length: 12 residues. Germline V gene lookup returns CDR1 LNHDA and CDR2 SQIVND (reference sequence). The V segment lost 5 bases and the J segment 9 bases; nucleotides outside the gene matches: 4. CDR3 DNA: TGTGCCAGTAGTCCCGGACAGGGGAGCTACACCTTC. This gives the protein CASSPGQGSYTF.

The chain uses TRBV5-1 and TRBJ2-6; 7 positions match TRBD1. This CDR3 spans 17 amino acids. The germline CDR1 and CDR2 sequences are SGHRS and YFSETQ. The V segment lost 4 bases and the J segment 0 bases; nucleotides outside the gene matches: 7. The DNA for the CDR3 is TGCGCCAGCAGCCGCTTAGGGGGCGACTCTGGGGCCAACGTCCTGACTTTC. It translates to CASSRLGGDSGANVLTF.

This clone was detected only once. The V gene is TRBV5-1, the J gene TRBJ2-5; 9 bases line up with TRBD1. Germline loops: CDR1 SGHRS, CDR2 YFSETQ. The trim removed 0 bases at V and 5 bases at J, leaving 8 bases unmatched. The CDR3 contains 16 residues. CDR3 residues: CASSLGLDRGEETQYF. CDR3 nucleotides: TGCGCCAGCAGCTTGGGACTGGACAGGGGCGAGGAGACCCAGTACTTC.

The V call is TRBV28, the J call TRBJ1-3; no firm D call. In germline, CDR1 is MDHEN, CDR2 SYDVKM. Trimming took 6 bases from V and 5 from J, leaving 8 bases between them. The CDR3 totals 12 residues. The CDR3 spells CASSRARNTIYF. The CDR3 DNA reads TGTGCCAGCAGCCGCGCTCGAAACACCATATATTTT.

The V gene is TRBV18, the J gene TRBJ2-1; tentatively, D is TRBD1 or TRBD2 (6 bases each). V lost 4 bases and J 10 bases, leaving 11 bases between the germline ends. The CDR3 covers 12 residues. Germline V CDR1 and CDR2: KGHSH, LQKENI. The CDR3 is CASSRLGGEQFF. The CDR3, as DNA: TGTGCCAGCTCACGACTAGGGGGAGAGCAGTTCTTC.

The gene calls are TRBV5-1 and TRBJ2-7; no firm D call. V was trimmed by 1 base and J by 3 bases, leaving 11 bases between them. The CDR3 length is 14 residues. Germline CDR1 reads SGHRS; CDR2 reads YFSETQ. DNA for the CDR3: TGCGCCAGCAGCTTGAAAGGGAACGACTACGAGCAGTACTTC. It yields the protein CASSLKGNDYEQYF.

The chain carries TRBV7-9 and TRBJ2-2; D is undetermined. The V end lost 5 bases, the J end lost 8 bases, and 9 bases lay between the germline ends. Germline V gene data show CDR1 as SEHNR and CDR2 as FQNEAQ (reference sequence). The CDR3 totals 12 residues. The CDR3: CASSLQEGELFF. The CDR3 DNA reads TGTGCCAGCAGCCTTCAGGAAGGGGAGCTGTTTTTT.

The V and J genes are TRBV11-3 and TRBJ2-5; D is perhaps TRBD1 (6 bases). Per the germline V gene, CDR1 is SGHNT and CDR2 is YENEEA. CDR3 length: 13 residues. V was shortened by 4 bases and J by 4 bases, with 10 bases between the two germline ends. DNA for the CDR3: TGTGCCAGCAGCTCAGGGGTCCGAGAGACCCAGTACTTC. Translated, it gives CASSSGVRETQYF. Supplemented by reference TRBV11-3 and TRBJ2-5, the full variable domain reads EAGVVQSPRYKIIEKKQPVAFWCNPISGHNTLYWYLQNLGQGPELLIRYENEEAVDDSQLPKDRFSAERLKGVDSTLKIQPAELGDSAVYLCASSSGVRETQYFGPGTRLLVL.

This sequence joins TRBV7-2 and TRBJ2-7; no firm D call. V was clipped by 2 bases and J by 3 bases, with 8 bases between them. The CDR3 is made up of 13 amino acids. CDR1 and CDR2 (germline): SGHTA, FQGNSA. CDR3 sequence: CASSLSGHYEQYF. CDR3 DNA sequence: TGTGCCAGCAGCTTATCGGGTCACTACGAGCAGTACTTC.

The CDR3 region has the DNA TGTGCCAGTAGTCGGGGCTGGGGGAACACTGAAGCTTTCTTT. Its translation is CASSRGWGNTEAFF. The rearrangement uses TRBV19 and TRBJ1-1, with D tentatively TRBD1 (5 bases). V lost 5 bases and J lost 1, with 11 bases in between. The CDR3 spans 14 residues. Germline CDR1 is LNHDA and CDR2 is SQIVND (reference sequence).

CDR3 amino acids: CASSEEKRWGFF. The DNA of the CDR3 is TGTGCCAGCAGTGAAGAAAAGCGGTGGGGGTTCTTC. The chain employs TRBV6-1 and TRBJ2-1, with D maybe TRBD2 (5 bases). V lost 1 base, J lost 15 bases, and 13 bases lay in between. The CDR3 is 12 residues long. The germline V gene has CDR1 MNHNS and CDR2 SASEGT.

V and J are TRBV5-6 and TRBJ1-5; D not certain. The ends were cut back, 4 bases at V and 2 bases at J, with 7 bases in the middle. CDR3 size: 13 residues. From germline, CDR1 is SGHDT and CDR2 YYEEEE. The CDR3 here is CASSAQGNQPQHF. In DNA form, the CDR3 reads TGTGCCAGCAGCGCCCAGGGCAATCAGCCCCAGCATTTT.